This paragraph reports one TCR beta chain. This clonotype has a count of ten or more. The antigen this receptor binds is unknown. Per-nucleotide qualities are absent, and no much larger clonotype sits a single base away. Amplification of TCR beta CDR3 regions was carried out from RNA transcripts. The first round of RT-PCR for the TCR CDR3 was performed with the HTBI primer set and the Qiagen OneStep RT-PCR kit. Libraries were constructed in a second round of multiplex PCR, after which size selection and purification were carried out. The libraries were sequenced on an Illumina HiSeq2000 using paired-end 100 bp reads. From the authors' description of their analysis: SOAPnuke was used to process the raw data, removing reads that contained adapters or uncalled bases, had a mean Phred below 15, or lacked an exact match to the constant primer or identifier. COPE v1.2.5 was used to merge the high-quality paired reads, and each unique nucleotide sequence was defined as a clonotype. Clonotypes were aligned to IMGT TRBV, TRBD and TRBJ reference segments using MiTCR v1.1. The analysis was restricted to V-J combinations with a frequency above 0.0001, which together covered about 99% of the repertoires. The TCS score was defined as F50 (clonal expansion) divided by E x V (chaos), with BLOSUM62-based TCRdist calculated between CDR3 peptides within each V-J. Welch's t-statistics and random forest reduced 500 to 550 V-J features to about 13, which were used in a naive Bayes classifier (R e1071). TCRdb reprocessing: public reads trimmed at Q25 with fastp, clones called with MiXCR, in-frame beta chains kept. Records with the same CDR3 protein are collapsed into one entry carrying the most frequent genes and DNA. What appears here as the V and J calls and clone size reflects TCRdb's work, not the paper's. The sample table shows under 800,000 distinct CDR3 sequences, and approximately 15% are seen once. More than 8.5% of the sample goes to the ten largest clones.

A patient counted as having stable Graves' hyperthyroidism if no progression to ophthalmopathy occurred over 18 months of follow-up. Hyperthyroidism patients were newly diagnosed, had a disease duration of under 2 months, and were aged 18 to 65 years. The study excluded patients with uncontrolled infections, other autoimmune diseases, pregnancy or lactation. Clinical symptoms, serum thyroxine and TRAb, thyroid ultrasound, and orbital computed tomography formed the basis for the diagnoses. PBMCs were separated from around 9.1 ml of fresh peripheral blood using Ficoll-Paque density gradient centrifugation. Total RNA was extracted with Trizol reagent, and quality was checked on an Agilent 2100 Bioanalyzer. These data come from a study of T cells in Graves' hyperthyroidism and ophthalmopathy (dated by TCRdb to the late 2010s). Turning to the overall study: Peripheral blood was sampled at the time of initial diagnosis, prior to any treatment. A discovery cohort of roughly 100 patients, roughly 45 with Graves' ophthalmopathy and 57 with stable Graves' hyperthyroidism, was used to find distinguishing TCR V-J signatures. Prospective prediction of ophthalmopathy was tested in an independent validation cohort consisting of 18 to 20 hyperthyroidism patients and approximately 16 patients who later progressed to ophthalmopathy. The 100 discovery patients were divided at random into training and test sets in a 7:3 ratio. In addition, the study compared T-cell repertoires in thyroid tissue and in blood from about six Graves' hyperthyroidism patients. After blood sampling, hyperthyroidism patients were treated with methimazole at a starting dose of 30 mg daily, and ophthalmopathy patients were treated with high-dose intravenous methylprednisolone. According to the paper, TCR Vbeta CDR3 sequencing was carried out on about 140 peripheral blood samples, which came from approximately 43 ophthalmopathy, 75 or so hyperthyroidism and 17 progressor patients. Paper-wide results and their limitations: Sample size was not statistically predetermined, and investigators were not blinded to group allocation. In cross-validation, a model built on a 13 V-J signature told ophthalmopathy apart from stable hyperthyroidism with under 90% sensitivity and approximately 81% specificity, and in testing the same model reached 80%/75%. During validation, the model predicted progression to ophthalmopathy a median of roughly 7.1 months ahead of onset, with almost 71% sensitivity and 72.22% specificity. Most expanded thyroid clonotypes (frequency above 0.001) were also detected in blood, a finding suggesting that blood repertoires may reflect thyroid immune responses.

Trimming removed 4 bases from V and 8 bases from J, leaving 17 bases between the germline ends. From the cysteine up to the phenylalanine, the CDR3 has a length of 14 residues. Here the CDR3 DNA is all that survives: 42 bases in frame from base 1. Via the germline V gene, CDR1 is SGHVS and CDR2 FQNEAQ. This chain is built from TRBV7-8 and TRBJ1-2; possibly the D gene is TRBD1, per 6 matching bases. The sequenced sample consisted of blood. The receptor's source is a woman aged 18-29 years with Graves' hyperthyroidism. The nucleotides read TGTGCCAGCAGCTCCGGGGGGGCGCGGGACGGCTACACCTTC. Its coded protein is CASSSGGARDGYTF. When the CDR3 is completed using the reference TRBV7-8 and TRBJ1-2 genes on either side, the full variable domain is GAGVSQSPRYKVAKRGQDVALRCDPISGHVSLFWYQQALGQGPEFLTYFQNEAQLDKSGLPSDRFFAERPEGSVSTLKIQRTQQEDSAVYLCASSSGGARDGYTFGSGTRLTVV.